This T cell receptor (beta chain) was captured in a study of cytomegalovirus exposure and HLA in healthy donors. To note about this clone: Antigen: not known.

Healthy individuals who donated bone marrow served as the donors. Regarding the study as a whole: Earlier analysis found most TCR beta V segments productive about 87% or about 30% of the time. After further analysis at a later stage, 16,951 TCR beta sequences were associated with HLA alleles at 0.05 false discovery rate.

Germline CDR1 reads LNHDA; CDR2 reads SQIVND (reference sequence). Trimming removed 5 bases at V and 5 bases at J, with 13 bases between. CDR3 length equals 13 residues. The PCR ran on 60 Vbeta and 13 Jbeta primers. Generated by immunoSEQ multiplex PCR, the TCRdb table keeps only in-frame clones and is missing some. This sample has about 160,000 clones, with roughly four fifths found just once. The genes are TRBV19 and TRBJ2-7; a weak D match, TRBD1 (6 bases). Sequenced material: PBMCs. The sequence was collected from a man between 35 and 55 years old in good health and CMV-seronegative. CDR3 DNA sequence: TGTGCCAGTAGTGCAAAGGGGACAAACGAGCAGTACTTC. This codes for CASSAKGTNEQYF.